The entry below describes one T cell receptor (beta chain). Donors comprised only Caucasian adults living in Nashville, Tennessee. This entry is derived from a study of shared clonotypes between healthy human individuals. The CDR3 is 11 amino acids. V shed 4 bases and J shed 7 bases, with 8 bases lying between them. Germline V gene lookup returns CDR1 DFQATT and CDR2 SNEGSKA (reference sequence). Sequenced by immunoSEQ multiplex PCR; TCRdb stores in-frame clones only, minus some. The table records approximately 400,000 clones, roughly 96% of them present only once. J is TRBJ2-1 and V is TRBV20-1; D gene unclear. The receptor's source is a man aged 30 to 45 in good health. Sample: memory CD8+ T cells sorted from blood. Subset noted: CD45RO+ cells pooled with CCR7-negative TemRA cells. The CDR3: CSAKWVNEQFF. In DNA form, the CDR3 reads TGCAGTGCTAAATGGGTAAATGAGCAGTTCTTC.